The 5 T cell receptor beta chains given below trace back to one sample, sequenced in a study of sequential checkpoint blockade in melanoma. Treatment reported: randomized to nivolumab then ipilimumab (arm A) or the reverse (arm B). Repertoires were generated with immunoSEQ multiplex PCR, while TCRdb's copy carries only in-frame clones and drops some. The sample consists of roughly 23,000 clones, approximately 68% of them appearing once. The sample in question was CD8+ T cells sorted from blood (inferred from file names), obtained from a patient given nivolumab and ipilimumab in sequence. The receptors stem from a human donor with melanoma.

This clone was counted only a few times. The J gene is TRBJ1-1, the V gene TRBV6-5, with a tentative D call TRBD1 (5 bases). Trimming shortened V by 3 bases and J by 4 bases, and 12 bases separated the two germline ends. CDR3 length equals 14 residues. Germline CDR1 is MNHEY and CDR2 is SVGAGI. As DNA, the CDR3 is TGTGCCAGCAGTTATCAGGGCCTGAGCACTGAAGCTTTCTTT. Protein: CASSYQGLSTEAFF.

Written as DNA, the CDR3 is TGTGCCAGTAGTATCGCTATAACTTCGCGGGGGGATTCGATCTATGGCTACACCTTC. Its translation is CASSIAITSRGDSIYGYTF. The chain links TRBV19 to TRBJ1-2, with D possibly being TRBD1 (5 bases). The CDR3 covers 19 residues. Germline CDR1 LNHDA, CDR2 SQIVND (reference sequence). V gave up 3 bases and J gave up 4 bases, with 27 bases separating them.

J is TRBJ2-2 and V is TRBV4-2; a possible D gene is TRBD2 (7 bases). This CDR3 is built from 15 residues. From germline, CDR1 is LGHNA and CDR2 YNFKEQ. The V gene lost 3 bases and the J gene lost 5 bases, with 13 bases spanning the gap. Here the CDR3 DNA reads TGTGCCAGCAGCCAGGAGGGGGGGCGTACCGGGGAGCTGTTTTTT. This codes for CASSQEGGRTGELFF.

This clone was recorded a few times. The V call is TRBV27, the J call TRBJ1-1, with D perhaps TRBD1 (6 bases). The CDR3 consists of 15 residues. Per germline, CDR1 MNHEY and CDR2 SMNVEV (reference sequence). With 4 bases removed from V and 4 bases from J, the gap between germline ends came to 16 bases. CDR3 region: CASSYHTTGFTEAFF. Written as DNA, the CDR3 is TGTGCCAGCAGTTACCACACCACAGGGTTCACTGAAGCTTTCTTT.

The V gene is TRBV6-1, the J gene TRBJ1-2, with D perhaps matching TRBD1 (5 bases). V was trimmed by 5 bases and J by 6 bases, leaving 13 bases between them. The CDR3 loop spans 13 amino acids. The germline V gene encodes CDR1 MNHNS and CDR2 SASEGT. CDR3 DNA sequence: TGTGCCAGCAGTACGGGGGGACGGGATGGCTACACCTTC. Translating it yields CASSTGGRDGYTF.